This entry lists 7 T cell receptor beta chains sequenced from one sample in a study of T cells in tumors after PD-1 blockade. Repertoires were generated with immunoSEQ multiplex PCR, while TCRdb's copy carries only in-frame clones and drops some. Of approximately 47,000 clones listed, approximately 79% are singletons. Sequenced material: PBMCs, taken before anti-PD-1 therapy. These receptors all come from a human donor with advanced basal cell or squamous cell carcinoma (not recorded which).

The sample holds a few counts of this clone. The CDR3: CASSQGHSNQPQHF. In DNA, the CDR3 is TGTGCCAGCAGCCAAGGGCATAGCAATCAGCCCCAGCATTTT. The V gene is TRBV16, the J gene TRBJ1-5; D ambiguous. The CDR3 contains 14 residues. Trimming left V 2 bases short and J 0 bases short, with 5 bases between. Looked up from germline, CDR1 is KGHSY and CDR2 is FQNENV. The full variable domain, rest sourced from reference TRBV16 and TRBJ1-5, is GEEVAQTPKHLVRGEGQKAKLYCAPIKGHSYVFWYQQVLKNEFKFLISFQNENVFDETGMPKERFSAKCLPNSPCSLEIQATKLEDSAVYFCASSQGHSNQPQHFGDGTRLSIL.

J is TRBJ1-5 and V is TRBV19, with 8 bases that match TRBD1. Per germline, CDR1 LNHDA and CDR2 SQIVND (reference sequence). J lost 0 bases, V lost 6 bases, and 13 bases had no gene match. This CDR3 is built from 18 residues. This chain's CDR3 is CASRIGQGSTNSNQPQHF. In nucleotides, the CDR3 is TGTGCCAGTAGGATCGGACAGGGCAGTACCAATAGCAATCAGCCCCAGCATTTT.

This sequence joins TRBV3-1 (or the pseudogene TRBV3-2) and TRBJ1-1; possible D gene TRBD1, 5 bases. Trimming took off 6 bases at V and 0 bases at J, with 11 bases between the two ends. The CDR3 is 14 amino acids. Germline CDR1 is LGHDT and CDR2 is YNNKEL (reference sequence). In nucleotides, the CDR3 is TGTGCCAGCAGACTCGGGACGGTGAACACTGAAGCTTTCTTT. This codes for CASRLGTVNTEAFF.

The V and J genes are TRBV3-1 (or the pseudogene TRBV3-2) and TRBJ2-5; TRBD2 matches at 8 bases. This CDR3 is 15 amino acids long. Per the germline V gene, CDR1 is LGHDT and CDR2 is YNNKEL (reference sequence). Trimming took 3 bases from V and 4 from J; bases not matched to a gene: 7. CDR3 region: CASSHWRLAGETQYF. The DNA for the CDR3 is TGTGCCAGCAGCCACTGGCGGCTAGCGGGAGAGACCCAGTACTTC.

CDR3 bases: TGCGCCAGCAGCTTGGGGGTTGTGGGCACTGAAGCTTTCTTT. It codes for CASSLGVVGTEAFF. The rearrangement joins TRBV5-1 to TRBJ1-1; no clear D. CDR1 and CDR2 from the germline V gene are SGHRS and YFSETQ. Trimming removed 0 bases from V and 4 bases from J, with 10 bases in between. The CDR3 runs to 14 residues.

The genes are TRBV11-3 and TRBJ2-5; perhaps TRBD2 as D (5 bases). The CDR3 is 15 amino acids. Germline CDR1 is SGHNT and CDR2 is YENEEA. Between the trimmed V and J ends, which lost 9 bases and 0 bases, there was a span of 17 bases. CDR3 sequence (DNA): TGTGCCAGTACCCGAGGGTCACGGCACCAAGAGACCCAGTACTTC. Residues: CASTRGSRHQETQYF. The full variable domain, its missing parts supplied by reference TRBV11-3 and TRBJ2-5, is EAGVVQSPRYKIIEKKQPVAFWCNPISGHNTLYWYLQNLGQGPELLIRYENEEAVDDSQLPKDRFSAERLKGVDSTLKIQPAELGDSAVYLCASTRGSRHQETQYFGPGTRLLVL.

This rearrangement joins TRBV5-6 to TRBJ2-7, with unresolved D. This CDR3 spans 14 amino acids. CDR1 and CDR2 (germline): SGHDT, YYEEEE. V was clipped by 1 base and J by 4 bases, with 12 bases between them. CDR3 residues: CASSLISAKYEQYF. The CDR3 region has the DNA TGTGCCAGCAGCTTGATCTCAGCCAAGTACGAGCAGTACTTC.